Listed here is a single T cell receptor (beta chain). Assay: immunoSEQ multiplex PCR; the TCRdb copy retains only in-frame clones and omits some. The sample holds 60,000 or so clones, 65% to 85% seen once. This sample was taken from a study of blood T cell repertoires in COVID-19. Looking at the study overall: T cells, B-cell-depleted T cells, or PBMCs supplied cDNA or gDNA.

The sequenced sample consisted of peripheral blood. This receptor was identified in a human donor in a cohort sampled during active COVID-19.

This CDR3 reads CASSRTGTNYEQYF. CDR3 coding DNA: TGTGCCAGTAGTAGAACCGGGACAAACTACGAGCAGTACTTC. The rearrangement joins TRBV19 to TRBJ2-7, with D possibly TRBD1 on 6 matching bases. CDR3 length: 14 amino acids. Deletions cut 4 bases from V and 3 bases from J, with 13 bases between. Germline values: CDR1 LNHDA, CDR2 SQIVND (reference sequence).